This T cell receptor (beta chain) was profiled in a study of blood T cell repertoires in COVID-19. Study-level background: Sample material is recorded as cDNA or gDNA derived from T cells, B-cell-depleted T cells, or PBMCs.

As regards this clone: Different DNA sequences within this sample yield the same CDR3.

Germline-derived CDR1 and CDR2 are MNHEY and SMNVEV (reference sequence). CDR3 length: 13 amino acids. V was shortened by 2 bases and J by 0 bases, with 4 bases between the two germline ends. The method was immunoSEQ multiplex PCR; TCRdb's version includes in-frame clones alone and lacks a portion of them. The table records approximately 310,000 clones, around 85% of them present only once. Sequenced input: PBMCs or T cells enriched from blood (not recorded which). The clonotype was recovered from a woman aged 25-40 years who had been exposed to COVID-19. This chain joins TRBV27 and TRBJ1-2; D gene ambiguous. As DNA, the CDR3 is TGTGCCAGCAGTTTAAGAGCTAACTATGGCTACACCTTC. Residues: CASSLRANYGYTF.